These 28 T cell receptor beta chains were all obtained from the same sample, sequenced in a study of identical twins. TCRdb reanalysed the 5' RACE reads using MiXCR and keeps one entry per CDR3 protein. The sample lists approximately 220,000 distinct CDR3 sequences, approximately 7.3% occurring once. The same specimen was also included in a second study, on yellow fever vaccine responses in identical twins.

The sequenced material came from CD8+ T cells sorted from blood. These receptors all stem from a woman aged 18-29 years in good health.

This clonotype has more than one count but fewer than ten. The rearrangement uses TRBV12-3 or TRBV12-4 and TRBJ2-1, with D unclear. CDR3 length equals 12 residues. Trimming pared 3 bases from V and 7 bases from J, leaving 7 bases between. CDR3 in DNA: TGTGCCAGCAGTTTGTCATGGAATGAGCAGTTCTTC. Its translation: CASSLSWNEQFF.

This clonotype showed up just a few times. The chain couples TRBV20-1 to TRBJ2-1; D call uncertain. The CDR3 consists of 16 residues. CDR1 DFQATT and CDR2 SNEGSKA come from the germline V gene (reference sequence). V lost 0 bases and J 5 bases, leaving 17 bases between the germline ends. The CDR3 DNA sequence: TGCAGTGCTAGAGATCTTTTACGTGGCGGTAACAATGAGCAGTTCTTC. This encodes CSARDLLRGGNNEQFF.

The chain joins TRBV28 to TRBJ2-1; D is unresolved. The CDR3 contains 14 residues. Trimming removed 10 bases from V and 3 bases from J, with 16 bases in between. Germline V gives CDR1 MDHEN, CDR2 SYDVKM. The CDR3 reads CATEGIPRYNEQFF. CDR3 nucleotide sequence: TGTGCCACCGAAGGGATCCCCCGCTACAATGAGCAGTTCTTC.

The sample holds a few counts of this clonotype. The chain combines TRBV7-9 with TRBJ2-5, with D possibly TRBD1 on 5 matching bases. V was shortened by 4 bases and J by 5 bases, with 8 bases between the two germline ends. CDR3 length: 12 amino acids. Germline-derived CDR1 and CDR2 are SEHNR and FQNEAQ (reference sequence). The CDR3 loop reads CASSYSGETQYF. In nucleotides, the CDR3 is TGTGCCAGCAGCTATTCAGGGGAGACCCAGTACTTC.

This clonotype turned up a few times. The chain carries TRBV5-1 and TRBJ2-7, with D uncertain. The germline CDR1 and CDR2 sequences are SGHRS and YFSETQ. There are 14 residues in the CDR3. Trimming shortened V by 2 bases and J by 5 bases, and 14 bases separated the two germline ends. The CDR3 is CASSFGYYGDEQYF. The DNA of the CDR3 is TGCGCCAGCAGCTTTGGGTACTATGGGGACGAGCAGTACTTC. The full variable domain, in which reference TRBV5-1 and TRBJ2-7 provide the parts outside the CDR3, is KAGVTQTPRYLIKTRGQQVTLSCSPISGHRSVSWYQQTPGQGLQFLFEYFSETQRNKGNFPGRFSGRQFSNSRSEMNVSTLELGDSALYLCASSFGYYGDEQYFGPGTRLTVT.

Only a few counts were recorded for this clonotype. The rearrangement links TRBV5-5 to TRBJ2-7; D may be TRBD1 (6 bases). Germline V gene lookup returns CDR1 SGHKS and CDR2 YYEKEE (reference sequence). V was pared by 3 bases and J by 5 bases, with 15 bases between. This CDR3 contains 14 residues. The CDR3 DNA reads TGTGCCAGCAGCTCCGGACAGTCCGGGGACGAGCAGTACGTC. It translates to CASSSGQSGDEQYV.

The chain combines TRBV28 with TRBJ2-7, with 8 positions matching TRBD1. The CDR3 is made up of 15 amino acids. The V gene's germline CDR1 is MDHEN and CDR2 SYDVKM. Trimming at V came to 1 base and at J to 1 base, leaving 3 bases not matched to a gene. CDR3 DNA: TGTGCCAGCAGTTTATTGACAGGGGATTCCTACGAGCAGTACTTC. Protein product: CASSLLTGDSYEQYF.

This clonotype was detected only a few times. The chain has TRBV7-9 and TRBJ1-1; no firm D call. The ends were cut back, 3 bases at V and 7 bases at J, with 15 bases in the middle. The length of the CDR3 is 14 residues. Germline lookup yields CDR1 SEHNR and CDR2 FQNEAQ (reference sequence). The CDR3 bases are TGTGCCAGCAGCTTCGTGAGGTTGGTAGATGAAGCTTTCTTT. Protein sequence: CASSFVRLVDEAFF.

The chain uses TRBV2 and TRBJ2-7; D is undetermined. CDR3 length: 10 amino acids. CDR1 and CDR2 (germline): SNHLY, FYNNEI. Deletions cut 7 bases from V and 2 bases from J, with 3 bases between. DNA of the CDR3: TGTGCCAGCATGACCTACGAGCAGTACTTC. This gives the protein CASMTYEQYF.

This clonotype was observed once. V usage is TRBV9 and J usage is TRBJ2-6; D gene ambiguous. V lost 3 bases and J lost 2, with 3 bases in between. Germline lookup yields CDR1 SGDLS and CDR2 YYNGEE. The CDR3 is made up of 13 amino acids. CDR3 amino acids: CASSAPGANVLTF. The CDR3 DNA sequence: TGTGCCAGCAGCGCCCCTGGGGCCAACGTCCTGACTTTC.

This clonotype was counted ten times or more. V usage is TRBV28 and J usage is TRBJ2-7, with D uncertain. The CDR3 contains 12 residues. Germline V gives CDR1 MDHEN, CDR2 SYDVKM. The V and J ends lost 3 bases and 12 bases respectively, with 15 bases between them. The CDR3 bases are TGTGCCAGCAGTTTTCTGGCTCCAGTGGTGTACTTC. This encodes CASSFLAPVVYF.

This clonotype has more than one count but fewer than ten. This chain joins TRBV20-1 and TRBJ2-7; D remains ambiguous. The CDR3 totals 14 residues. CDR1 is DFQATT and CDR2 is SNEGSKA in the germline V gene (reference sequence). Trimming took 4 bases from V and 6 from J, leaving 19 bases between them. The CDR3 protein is CSATTTLPSGEQYF. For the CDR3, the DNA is TGCAGTGCTACAACGACATTGCCCTCAGGCGAGCAGTACTTC.

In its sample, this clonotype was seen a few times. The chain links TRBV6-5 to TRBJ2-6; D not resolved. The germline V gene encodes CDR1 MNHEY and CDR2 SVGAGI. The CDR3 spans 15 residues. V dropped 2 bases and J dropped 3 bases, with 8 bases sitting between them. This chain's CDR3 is CASSYGPDGANVLTF. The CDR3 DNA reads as TGTGCCAGCAGTTACGGGCCCGATGGGGCCAACGTCCTGACTTTC.

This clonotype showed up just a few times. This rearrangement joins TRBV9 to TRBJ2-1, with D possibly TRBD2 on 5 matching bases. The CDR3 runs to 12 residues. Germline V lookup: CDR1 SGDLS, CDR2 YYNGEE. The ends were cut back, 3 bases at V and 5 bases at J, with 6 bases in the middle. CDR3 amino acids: CASSDGDNEQFF. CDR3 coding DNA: TGTGCCAGCAGCGACGGGGACAATGAGCAGTTCTTC. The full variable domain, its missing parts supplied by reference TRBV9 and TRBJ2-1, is DSGVTQTPKHLITATGQRVTLRCSPRSGDLSVYWYQQSLDQGLQFLIQYYNGEERAKGNILERFSAQQFPDLHSELNLSSLELGDSALYFCASSDGDNEQFFGPGTRLTVL.

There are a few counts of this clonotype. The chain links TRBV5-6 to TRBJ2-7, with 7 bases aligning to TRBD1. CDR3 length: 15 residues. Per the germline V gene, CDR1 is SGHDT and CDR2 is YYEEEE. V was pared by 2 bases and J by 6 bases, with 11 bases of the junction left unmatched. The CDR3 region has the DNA TGTGCCAGCAGCTTCACGGGACAGTTGCCCGTCGAGCAGTACGTC. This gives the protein CASSFTGQLPVEQYV.

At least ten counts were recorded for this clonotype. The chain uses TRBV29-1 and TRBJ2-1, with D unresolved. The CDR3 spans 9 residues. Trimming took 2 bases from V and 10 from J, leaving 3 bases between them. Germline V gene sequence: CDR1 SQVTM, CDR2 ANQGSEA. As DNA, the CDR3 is TGCAGCGTTGAATGGGAGCAGTTCTTC. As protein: CSVEWEQFF.

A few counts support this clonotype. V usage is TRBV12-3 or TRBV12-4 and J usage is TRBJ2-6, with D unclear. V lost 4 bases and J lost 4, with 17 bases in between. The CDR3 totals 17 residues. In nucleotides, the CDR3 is TGTGCCAGCAGTTCCCCTTATATTGGGTTAGGGGCCAACGTCCTGACTTTC. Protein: CASSSPYIGLGANVLTF.

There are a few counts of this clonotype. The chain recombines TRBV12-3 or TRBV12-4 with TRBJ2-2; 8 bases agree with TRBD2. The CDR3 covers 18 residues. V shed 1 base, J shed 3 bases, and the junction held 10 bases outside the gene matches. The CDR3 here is CASSLGTSGGGDTGELFF. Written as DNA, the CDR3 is TGTGCCAGCAGTTTAGGTACTAGCGGAGGAGGGGACACCGGGGAGCTGTTTTTT.

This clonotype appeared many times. The CDR3: CSVPMGGRAYNEQFF. In nucleotides, the CDR3 is TGCAGCGTCCCAATGGGCGGGAGGGCCTACAATGAGCAGTTCTTC. The chain employs TRBV29-1 and TRBJ2-1; 9 bases are shared with TRBD2. V lost 6 bases and J lost 2; bases outside the gene matches: 8. Per germline, CDR1 SQVTM and CDR2 ANQGSEA. The CDR3 runs to 15 residues.

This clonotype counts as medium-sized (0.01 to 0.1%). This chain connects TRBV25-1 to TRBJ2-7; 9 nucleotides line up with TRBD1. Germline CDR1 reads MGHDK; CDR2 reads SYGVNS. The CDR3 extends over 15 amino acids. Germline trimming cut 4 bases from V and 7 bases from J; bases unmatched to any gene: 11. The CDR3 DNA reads TGTGCCAGCAGTGGTCCGGACAGGGGCTTGGGGGAGCAGTACTTC. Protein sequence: CASSGPDRGLGEQYF.

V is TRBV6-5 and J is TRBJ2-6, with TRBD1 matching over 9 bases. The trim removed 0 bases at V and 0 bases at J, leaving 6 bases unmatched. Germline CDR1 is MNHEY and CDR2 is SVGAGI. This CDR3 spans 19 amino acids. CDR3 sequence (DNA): TGTGCCAGCAGTTACTCGAACGGGACAGGGCCCTCTGGGGCCAACGTCCTGACTTTC. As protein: CASSYSNGTGPSGANVLTF.

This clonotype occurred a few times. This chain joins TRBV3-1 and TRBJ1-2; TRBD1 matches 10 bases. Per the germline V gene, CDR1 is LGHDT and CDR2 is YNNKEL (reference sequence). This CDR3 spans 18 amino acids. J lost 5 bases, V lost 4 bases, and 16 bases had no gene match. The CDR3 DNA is TGTGCCAGCAGCCGCCGGGGGACAGGGGAAGGTTTCGGGTATGGCTACACCTTC. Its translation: CASSRRGTGEGFGYGYTF.

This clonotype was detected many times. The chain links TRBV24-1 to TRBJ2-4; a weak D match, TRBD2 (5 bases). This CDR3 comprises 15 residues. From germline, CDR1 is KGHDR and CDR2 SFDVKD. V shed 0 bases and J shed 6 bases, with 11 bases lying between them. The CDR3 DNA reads TGTGCCACCAGTGATTTGAGGGATGAGGGAAACATTCAGTACTTC. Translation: CATSDLRDEGNIQYF.

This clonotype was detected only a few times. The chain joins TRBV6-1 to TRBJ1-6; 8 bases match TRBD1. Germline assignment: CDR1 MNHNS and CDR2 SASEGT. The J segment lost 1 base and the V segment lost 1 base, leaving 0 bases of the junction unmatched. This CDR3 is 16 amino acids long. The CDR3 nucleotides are TGTGCCAGCAGTGAAGACAGGGGGTCCTATAATTCACCCCTCCACTTT. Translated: CASSEDRGSYNSPLHF.

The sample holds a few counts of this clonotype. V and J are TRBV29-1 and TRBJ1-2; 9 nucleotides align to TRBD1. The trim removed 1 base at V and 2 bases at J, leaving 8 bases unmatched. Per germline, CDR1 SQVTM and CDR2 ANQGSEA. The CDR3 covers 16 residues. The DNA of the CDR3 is TGCAGCGTTGAAGGGACAGGGGTTCAACTAAACTATGGCTACACCTTC. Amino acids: CSVEGTGVQLNYGYTF.

The CDR3 protein is CSVGGQGTYEQYF. For the CDR3, the DNA is TGCAGCGTTGGAGGACAGGGAACCTACGAGCAGTACTTC. The V call is TRBV29-1, the J call TRBJ2-7; TRBD1 matches at 8 bases. Germline-derived CDR1 and CDR2 are SQVTM and ANQGSEA. This CDR3 has 13 residues. Losses at the gene ends were 4 bases for V and 2 bases for J; bases not matched to a gene: 4.

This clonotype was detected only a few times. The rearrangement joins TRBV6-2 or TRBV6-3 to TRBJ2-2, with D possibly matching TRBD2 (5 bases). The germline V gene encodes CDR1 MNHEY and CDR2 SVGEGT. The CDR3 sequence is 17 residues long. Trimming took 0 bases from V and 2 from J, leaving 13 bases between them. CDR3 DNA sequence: TGTGCCAGCAGTTACTCCGGGATTTTAGTTAACACCGGGGAGCTGTTTTTT. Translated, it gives CASSYSGILVNTGELFF.

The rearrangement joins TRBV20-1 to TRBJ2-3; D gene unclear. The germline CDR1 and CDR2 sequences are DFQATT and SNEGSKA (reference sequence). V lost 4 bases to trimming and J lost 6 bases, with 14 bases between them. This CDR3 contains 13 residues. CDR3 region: CSATDPEGDTQYF. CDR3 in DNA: TGCAGTGCTACTGACCCCGAAGGGGATACGCAGTATTTT.